The 21 T cell receptor beta chains below were found in one sample sequenced in a study of shared clonotypes between healthy human individuals. Some clones are missing from TCRdb's copy, which holds only in-frame ones; the method was immunoSEQ multiplex PCR. This table holds roughly 400,000 clones, 90% to 98% found once. Sequencing was performed on memory CD8+ T cells sorted from blood. Noted subset: CD45RO+ cells pooled with CCR7-negative TemRA cells. These receptors originate from a man aged 25-45 years in good health.

The chain joins TRBV10-3 to TRBJ2-7; D might be TRBD2 (6 bases). Trimming left V 6 bases short and J 0 bases short, with 12 bases between. The CDR3 extends over 14 amino acids. CDR1 and CDR2 (germline): ENHRY, SYGVKD. CDR3: CAIRTGTGSYEQYF. DNA for the CDR3: TGTGCCATCAGAACCGGGACTGGCTCCTACGAGCAGTACTTC.

The V call is TRBV6-1, the J call TRBJ1-2; possibly TRBD1 for D (5 bases). Germline V gene sequence: CDR1 MNHNS, CDR2 SASEGT. The CDR3 sequence is 11 residues long. The V end lost 2 bases, the J end lost 8 bases, and 6 bases lay between the germline ends. CDR3 sequence (DNA): TGTGCCAGCAGTGAATGGGGGGGCTACACCTTC. This codes for CASSEWGGYTF.

V gene TRBV7-2 combines with J gene TRBJ2-7; D not resolved. V lost 1 base to trimming and J lost 4 bases, with 17 bases between them. The germline gives CDR1 SGHTA, CDR2 FQGNSA. The length of the CDR3 is 16 residues. CDR3 in amino acids: CASSLDKAGVLYEQYF. DNA of the CDR3: TGTGCCAGCAGCTTAGATAAGGCTGGGGTTCTATACGAGCAGTACTTC.

V gene TRBV18 combines with J gene TRBJ1-5; possibly TRBD1 for D (5 bases). Germline CDR1 reads KGHSH; CDR2 reads LQKENI. CDR3 size: 15 residues. Trimming took 5 bases from V and 4 from J, leaving 15 bases between them. CDR3 loop: CASSENGGENQPQHF. The CDR3 coding sequence is TGTGCCAGCTCAGAAAACGGGGGAGAGAATCAGCCCCAGCATTTT.

The gene calls are TRBV16 and TRBJ2-7, with a possible D match to TRBD2 (5 bases). Germline V gives CDR1 KGHSY, CDR2 FQNENV. V dropped 3 bases and J dropped 5 bases, with 14 bases sitting between them. CDR3 length: 14 residues. The DNA for the CDR3 is TGTGCCAGCAGCCAGGGTTTAGCGATAAACGAGCAGTACTTC. Protein: CASSQGLAINEQYF.

The CDR3, as DNA: TGTGCCAGCAGCCAGGGGTCGGATACTGAAGCTTTCTTT. It encodes CASSQGSDTEAFF. The V gene is TRBV4-2, the J gene TRBJ1-1; D unclear. Trimming stripped 3 bases from V and 5 bases from J, with 10 bases between. The CDR3 is 13 residues long. Germline assignment: CDR1 LGHNA and CDR2 YNFKEQ.

J is TRBJ2-7 and V is TRBV15; D remains ambiguous. The V end was cut by 0 bases, the J end by 5 bases, with 8 bases between. The germline CDR1 and CDR2 sequences are LNHNV and YYDKDF (reference sequence). This CDR3 comprises 13 residues. This chain's CDR3 is CATSRDVTHEQYF. The CDR3 bases are TGTGCCACCAGCAGAGATGTCACCCACGAGCAGTACTTC.

The chain is built from TRBV29-1 and TRBJ1-2; TRBD1 matches 7 bases. Germline V gives CDR1 SQVTM, CDR2 ANQGSEA. CDR3 length equals 14 residues. The V segment lost 3 bases and the J segment 8 bases; nucleotides outside the gene matches: 12. The CDR3 sequence: CSVDPETGSKGYTF. CDR3 sequence (DNA): TGCAGCGTTGACCCCGAGACAGGGAGTAAGGGCTACACCTTC.

CDR3 region: CASSYEGWGLNYGYTF. CDR3 DNA sequence: TGTGCCAGCAGTTACGAGGGATGGGGTCTTAACTATGGCTACACCTTC. The gene calls are TRBV6-5 and TRBJ1-2; D call uncertain. V was pared by 2 bases and J by 1 base, with 14 bases between. Looked up from germline, CDR1 is MNHEY and CDR2 is SVGAGI. The length of the CDR3 is 16 residues.

The chain employs TRBV5-1 and TRBJ2-3; the match to TRBD2 covers 11 bases. From germline, CDR1 is SGHRS and CDR2 YFSETQ. The CDR3 is 16 residues long. The V and J ends lost 4 bases and 3 bases, in that order; junction bases with no gene match: 7. CDR3 nucleotide sequence: TGCGCCAGCAGCAGAGACGGGACTAGCGGAACAGATACGCAGTATTTT. Its translation is CASSRDGTSGTDTQYF.

The V and J genes are TRBV10-2 and TRBJ2-7; the D gene is possibly TRBD2 (6 bases). Trimming removed 4 bases at V and 3 bases at J, with 10 bases between. Germline CDR1 and CDR2: WSHSY and SAAADI. CDR3 length: 13 residues. CDR3 bases: TGCGCCAGCAGTGGGAGTAGCGGCTACGAGCAGTACTTC. This codes for CASSGSSGYEQYF.

V and J are TRBV6-5 and TRBJ2-5; 10 bases agree with TRBD1. Germline V gene lookup returns CDR1 MNHEY and CDR2 SVGAGI. Trimming cost V 6 bases and J 2 bases; bases outside gene matches: 6. The CDR3 extends over 15 amino acids. CDR3 nucleotide sequence: TGTGCCAGCAGAGGACAGGGGGTCATTCAAGAGACCCAGTACTTC. This encodes CASRGQGVIQETQYF.

This clone has a single count. V is TRBV11-2 and J is TRBJ1-2; D uncertain. This CDR3 region has 11 residues. Trimming shortened V by 2 bases and J by 9 bases, and 7 bases separated the two germline ends. The germline V gene encodes CDR1 SGHAT and CDR2 FQNNGV. CDR3 region: CASSLFNRYTF. The CDR3, as DNA: TGTGCCAGCAGCTTATTCAACCGCTACACCTTC.

The chain uses TRBV18 and TRBJ2-7; 10 bases align to TRBD2. The V gene end was trimmed by 3 bases and the J gene end by 2 bases; junction bases not matched to a gene: 7. The CDR3 is 16 residues long. Germline CDR1 reads KGHSH; CDR2 reads LQKENI. This CDR3 reads CASSPPRLAGAYEQYF. CDR3 nucleotides: TGTGCCAGCTCACCTCCCCGACTAGCGGGCGCCTACGAGCAGTACTTC.

The V call is TRBV28, the J call TRBJ2-7; D possibly corresponds to TRBD1 (6 bases). Germline-derived CDR1 and CDR2 are MDHEN and SYDVKM. The V and J ends lost 7 bases and 2 bases respectively, with 9 bases between them. The CDR3 has 12 residues. Here the CDR3 reads CASKKGAYEQYF. The DNA for the CDR3 is TGTGCCAGCAAGAAGGGGGCCTACGAGCAGTACTTC.

V is TRBV28 and J is TRBJ2-2; D gene uncertain. V gave up 3 bases and J gave up 9 bases, with 5 bases separating them. This CDR3 spans 11 amino acids. The germline V gene has CDR1 MDHEN and CDR2 SYDVKM. CDR3 amino acids: CASSFGRELFF. The CDR3 bases are TGTGCCAGCAGTTTTGGCCGGGAGCTGTTTTTT.

V gene TRBV18 combines with J gene TRBJ1-2, with D perhaps matching TRBD1 (5 bases). This CDR3 spans 13 amino acids. Trimming left V 4 bases short and J 5 bases short, with 11 bases between. Per the germline V gene, CDR1 is KGHSH and CDR2 is LQKENI. This chain's CDR3 is CASSQGSGYGYTF. The CDR3 DNA follows: TGTGCCAGCTCACAGGGGTCTGGATATGGCTACACCTTC.

This chain joins TRBV5-1 and TRBJ1-2, with unresolved D. Looked up from germline, CDR1 is SGHRS and CDR2 is YFSETQ. CDR3 length: 15 amino acids. The ends were cut back, 0 bases at V and 4 bases at J, with 13 bases in the middle. CDR3 residues: CASSLGKDGLYGYTF. The CDR3 DNA reads TGCGCCAGCAGCTTGGGCAAAGACGGTCTCTATGGCTACACCTTC. Combining the CDR3 with reference TRBV5-1 and TRBJ1-2 gives the whole variable domain KAGVTQTPRYLIKTRGQQVTLSCSPISGHRSVSWYQQTPGQGLQFLFEYFSETQRNKGNFPGRFSGRQFSNSRSEMNVSTLELGDSALYLCASSLGKDGLYGYTFGSGTRLTVV.

The chain combines TRBV28 with TRBJ1-2; D remains ambiguous. The CDR3 spans 16 residues. The germline CDR1 and CDR2 sequences are MDHEN and SYDVKM. The germline V and J ends were trimmed by 3 bases and 0 bases, with 14 bases remaining between them. The CDR3 loop is CASSFQKTGTNYGYTF. As DNA, the CDR3 is TGTGCCAGCAGTTTCCAAAAAACCGGAACTAACTATGGCTACACCTTC.

V and J are TRBV9 and TRBJ2-1; 15 bases are a match to TRBD2. The CDR3 has 16 amino acids. CDR1 and CDR2 (germline): SGDLS, YYNGEE. V shed 3 bases, J shed 6 bases, and the junction held 4 bases outside the gene matches. CDR3 sequence: CASSAPGLAGGNEQFF. The CDR3 DNA reads TGTGCCAGCAGCGCGCCGGGACTAGCGGGAGGCAATGAGCAGTTCTTC.

In this sample, this clone turned up once. The J gene is TRBJ2-7, the V gene TRBV2, with 8 bases fitting TRBD1. The V segment lost 7 bases and the J segment 4 bases; nucleotides outside the gene matches: 9. The CDR3 consists of 14 residues. Germline CDR1 and CDR2: SNHLY and FYNNEI. CDR3 sequence reads: CASTSRTGFYEQYF. CDR3 bases: TGTGCCAGCACTTCGAGGACAGGGTTTTACGAGCAGTACTTC.